Listed below are T cell receptor beta chains from one sample, sequenced in a study of blood T cell repertoires in COVID-19. Clones were sequenced by immunoSEQ multiplex PCR, and TCRdb holds only the in-frame ones, with some missing. Of around 80,000 clones in the sample, 70% to 85% were seen once. The sample taken for sequencing was peripheral blood. These receptors originate from a man in his fifties with active or convalescent COVID-19. Both conserved end residues are part of each CDR3. A D gene is named only where the DNA matches it firmly. The listing skips clone size in some rows; elsewhere it reads once, few, many or a size class.

NA	14	TRBV29-1	NA	TRBJ2-2	CSVENRMGSGELFF	TGCAGCGTTGAAAACAGGATGGGTAGCGGGGAGCTGTTTTTT
TRBD1	13	TRBV19	NA	TRBJ1-1	CASSRDRDTEAFF	TGTGCCAGTAGTAGGGACAGGGACACTGAAGCTTTCTTT
NA	13	TRBV5-1	NA	TRBJ1-2	CASGGLTLDGYTF	TGCGCCAGCGGCGGACTGACTCTTGATGGCTACACCTTC
NA	13	TRBV12-3/TRBV12-4	NA	TRBJ2-2	CASTLTRSGELFF	TGTGCCAGCACCCTGACGCGGAGCGGGGAGCTGTTTTTT
NA	13	TRBV7-3	once	TRBJ2-2	CASSPRGQGGLFF	TGTGCCAGCAGCCCCCGGGGTCAGGGAGGCCTGTTTTTT
TRBD2	15	TRBV6-4	NA	TRBJ2-3	CASSPGLGGQDTQYF	TGTGCCAGCAGTCCGGGACTAGGGGGACAAGATACGCAGTATTTT
TRBD1	14	TRBV6-5	NA	TRBJ1-1	CASRPGDRHTEAFF	TGTGCCAGTAGACCCGGGGACAGGCACACTGAAGCTTTCTTT
TRBD1	17	TRBV5-6	few	TRBJ2-6	CASSLDRGRGGANVLTF	TGTGCCAGCAGCTTAGACAGGGGGCGAGGTGGGGCCAACGTCCTGACTTTC
NA	14	TRBV19	NA	TRBJ1-1	CASSIEGMNTEAFF	TGTGCCAGTAGTATCGAGGGAATGAACACTGAAGCTTTCTTT
NA	13	TRBV19	NA	TRBJ1-2	CASRPDSFKGYTF	TGTGCCAGTAGGCCGGACAGCTTTAAGGGCTACACCTTC